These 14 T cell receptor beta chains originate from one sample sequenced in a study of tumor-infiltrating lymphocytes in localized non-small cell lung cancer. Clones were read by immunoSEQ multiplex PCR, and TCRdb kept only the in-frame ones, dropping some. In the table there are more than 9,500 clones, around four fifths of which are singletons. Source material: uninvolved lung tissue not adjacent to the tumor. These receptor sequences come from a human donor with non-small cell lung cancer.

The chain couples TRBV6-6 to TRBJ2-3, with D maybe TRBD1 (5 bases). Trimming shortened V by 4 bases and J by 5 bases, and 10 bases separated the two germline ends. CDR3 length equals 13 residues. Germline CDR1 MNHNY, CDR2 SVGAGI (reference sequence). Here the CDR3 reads CASSSAGKDTQYF. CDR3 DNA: TGTGCCAGCAGTTCGGCAGGGAAAGATACGCAGTATTTT.

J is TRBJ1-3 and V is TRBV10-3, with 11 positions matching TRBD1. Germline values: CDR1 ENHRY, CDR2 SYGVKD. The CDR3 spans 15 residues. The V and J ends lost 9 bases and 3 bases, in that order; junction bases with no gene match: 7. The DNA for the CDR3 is TGTGCCATTTCCTCCGGGACAGGGGGTGGAAACACCATATATTTT. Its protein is CAISSGTGGGNTIYF.

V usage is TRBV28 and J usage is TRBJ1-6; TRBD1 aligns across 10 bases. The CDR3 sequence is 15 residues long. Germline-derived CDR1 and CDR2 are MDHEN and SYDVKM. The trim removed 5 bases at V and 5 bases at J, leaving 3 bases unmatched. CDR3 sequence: CASSPGQGNNSPLHF. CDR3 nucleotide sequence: TGTGCCAGCAGTCCGGGACAGGGGAATAATTCACCCCTCCACTTT.

The CDR3 DNA follows: TGTGCCAGCAGGAGGGGCCTGAACAATGAGCAGTTCTTC. This codes for CASRRGLNNEQFF. The chain combines TRBV25-1 with TRBJ2-1; D could derive from TRBD1 or TRBD2 (5 bases each). From germline, CDR1 is MGHDK and CDR2 SYGVNS. The CDR3 runs to 13 residues. V was clipped by 6 bases and J by 5 bases, with 11 bases between them.

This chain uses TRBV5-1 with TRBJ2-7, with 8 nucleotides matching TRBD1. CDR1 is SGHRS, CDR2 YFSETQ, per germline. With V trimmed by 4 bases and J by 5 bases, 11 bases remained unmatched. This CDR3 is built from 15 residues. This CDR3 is CASSEAGTGAHEQYF. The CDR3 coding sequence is TGCGCCAGCAGCGAGGCCGGGACAGGCGCCCACGAGCAGTACTTC.

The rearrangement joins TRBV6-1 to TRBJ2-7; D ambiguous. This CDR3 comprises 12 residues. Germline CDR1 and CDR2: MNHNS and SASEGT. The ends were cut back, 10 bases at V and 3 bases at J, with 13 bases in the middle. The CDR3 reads CATGHQLYEQYF. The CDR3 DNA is TGTGCCACCGGTCATCAACTCTACGAGCAGTACTTC.

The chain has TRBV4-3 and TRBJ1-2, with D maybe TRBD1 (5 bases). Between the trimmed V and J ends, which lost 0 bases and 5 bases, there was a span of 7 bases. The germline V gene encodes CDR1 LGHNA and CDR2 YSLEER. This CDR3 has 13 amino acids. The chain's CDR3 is CASSQDRGYGYTF. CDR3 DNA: TGCGCCAGCAGCCAAGATAGGGGTTATGGCTACACCTTC.

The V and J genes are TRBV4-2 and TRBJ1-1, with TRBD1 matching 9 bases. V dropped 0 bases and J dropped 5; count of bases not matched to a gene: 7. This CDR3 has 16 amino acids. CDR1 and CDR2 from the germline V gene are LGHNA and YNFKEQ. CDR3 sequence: CASSQDTGGAGTEAFF. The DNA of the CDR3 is TGTGCCAGCAGCCAAGACACAGGGGGCGCGGGGACTGAAGCTTTCTTT.

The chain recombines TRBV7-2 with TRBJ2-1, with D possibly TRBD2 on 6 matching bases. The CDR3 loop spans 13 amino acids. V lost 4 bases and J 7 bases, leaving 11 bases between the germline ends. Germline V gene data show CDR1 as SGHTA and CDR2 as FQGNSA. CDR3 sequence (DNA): TGTGCCAGCAGCTCGCCCGCGGGGAATGAGCAGTTCTTC. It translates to CASSSPAGNEQFF.

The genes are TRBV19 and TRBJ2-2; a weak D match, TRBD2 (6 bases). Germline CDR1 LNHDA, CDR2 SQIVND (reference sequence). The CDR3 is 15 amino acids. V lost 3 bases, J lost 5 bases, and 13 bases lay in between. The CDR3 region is CASSIFGAGTGELFF. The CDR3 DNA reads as TGTGCCAGTAGTATTTTTGGGGCGGGAACCGGGGAGCTGTTTTTT.

The CDR3 here is CASSQDPIQGRADSYNEQFF. CDR3 DNA: TGCGCCAGCAGCCAAGATCCTATACAGGGAAGAGCGGACTCCTACAATGAGCAGTTCTTC. The chain has TRBV4-1 and TRBJ2-1, with D tentatively TRBD1 (6 bases). CDR3 length equals 20 residues. Trimming removed 0 bases at V and 0 bases at J, with 21 bases between. Germline V gene lookup returns CDR1 MGHRA and CDR2 YSYEKL.

CDR3 DNA sequence: TGTGCCAGTAGTATAGATGGCAATTCAAGGACTGAAGCTTTCTTT. Protein product: CASSIDGNSRTEAFF. V usage is TRBV19 and J usage is TRBJ1-1, with D unclear. CDR3 size: 15 residues. Germline V gene lookup returns CDR1 LNHDA and CDR2 SQIVND (reference sequence). The germline V and J ends were trimmed by 0 bases and 5 bases, with 13 bases remaining between them.

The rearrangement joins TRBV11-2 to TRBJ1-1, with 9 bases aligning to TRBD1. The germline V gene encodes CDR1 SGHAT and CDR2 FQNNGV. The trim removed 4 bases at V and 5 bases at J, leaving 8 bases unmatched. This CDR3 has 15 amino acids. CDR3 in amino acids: CASSWPGQGLTEAFF. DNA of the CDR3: TGTGCCAGCAGCTGGCCGGGACAGGGATTGACTGAAGCTTTCTTT. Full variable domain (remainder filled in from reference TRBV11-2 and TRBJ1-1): EAGVAQSPRYKIIEKRQSVAFWCNPISGHATLYWYQQILGQGPKLLIQFQNNGVVDDSQLPKDRFSAERLKGVDSTLKIQPAKLEDSAVYLCASSWPGQGLTEAFFGQGTRLTVV.

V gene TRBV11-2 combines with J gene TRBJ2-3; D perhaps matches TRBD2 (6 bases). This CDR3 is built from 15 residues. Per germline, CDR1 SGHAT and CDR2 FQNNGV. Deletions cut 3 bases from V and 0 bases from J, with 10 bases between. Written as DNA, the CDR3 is TGTGCCAGCAGCTTCGCGGGGTATAGCACAGATACGCAGTATTTT. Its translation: CASSFAGYSTDTQYF. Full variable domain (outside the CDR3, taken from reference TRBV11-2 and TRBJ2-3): EAGVAQSPRYKIIEKRQSVAFWCNPISGHATLYWYQQILGQGPKLLIQFQNNGVVDDSQLPKDRFSAERLKGVDSTLKIQPAKLEDSAVYLCASSFAGYSTDTQYFGPGTRLTVL.